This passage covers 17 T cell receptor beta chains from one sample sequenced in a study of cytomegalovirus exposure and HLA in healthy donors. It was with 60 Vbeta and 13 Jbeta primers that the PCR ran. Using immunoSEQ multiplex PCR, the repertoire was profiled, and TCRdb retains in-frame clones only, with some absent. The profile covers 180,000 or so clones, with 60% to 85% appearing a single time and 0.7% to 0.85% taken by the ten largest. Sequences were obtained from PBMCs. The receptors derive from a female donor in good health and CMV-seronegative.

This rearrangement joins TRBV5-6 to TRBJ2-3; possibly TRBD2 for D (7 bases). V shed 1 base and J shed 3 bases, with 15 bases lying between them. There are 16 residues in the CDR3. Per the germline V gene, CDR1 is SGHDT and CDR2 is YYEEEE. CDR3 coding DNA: TGTGCCAGCAGCTTGAGGTTGGGGGGGCTGACAGATACGCAGTATTTT. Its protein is CASSLRLGGLTDTQYF.

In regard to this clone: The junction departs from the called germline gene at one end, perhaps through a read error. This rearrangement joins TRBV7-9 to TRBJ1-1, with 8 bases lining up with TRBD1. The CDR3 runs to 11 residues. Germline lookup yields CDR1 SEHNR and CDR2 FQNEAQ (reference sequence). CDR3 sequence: CSSSRGPEAFF. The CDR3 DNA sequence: TGTTCCAGCAGCAGGGGGCCTGAAGCTTTCTTT.

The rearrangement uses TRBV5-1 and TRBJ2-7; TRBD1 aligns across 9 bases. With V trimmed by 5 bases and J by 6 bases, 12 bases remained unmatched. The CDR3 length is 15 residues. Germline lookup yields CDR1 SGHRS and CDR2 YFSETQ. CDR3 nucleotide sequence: TGCGCCAGCAGACCGACAGGGGGTCTAACGGGCGAGCAGTACTTC. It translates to CASRPTGGLTGEQYF.

As DNA, the CDR3 is TGTGCCAGCAGCCCCCTGGTGGGACATACAGGGGAGACCCAGTACTTC. It encodes CASSPLVGHTGETQYF. The V and J genes are TRBV4-2 and TRBJ2-5, with D maybe TRBD1 (6 bases). The V end lost 4 bases, the J end lost 5 bases, and 20 bases lay between the germline ends. Germline values: CDR1 LGHNA, CDR2 YNFKEQ. The CDR3 runs 16 residues.

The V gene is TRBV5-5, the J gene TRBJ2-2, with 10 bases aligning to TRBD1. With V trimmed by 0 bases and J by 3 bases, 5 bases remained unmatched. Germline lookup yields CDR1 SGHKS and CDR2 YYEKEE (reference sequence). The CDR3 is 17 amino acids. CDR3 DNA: TGTGCCAGCAGCTTGGTCATTGACAGGGGGCACACCGGGGAGCTGTTTTTT. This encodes CASSLVIDRGHTGELFF.

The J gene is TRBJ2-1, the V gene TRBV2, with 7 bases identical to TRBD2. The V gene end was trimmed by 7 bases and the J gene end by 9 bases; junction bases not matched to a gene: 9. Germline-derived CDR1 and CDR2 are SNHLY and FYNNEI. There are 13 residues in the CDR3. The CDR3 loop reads CASTPVPGGEQFF. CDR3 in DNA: TGTGCCAGCACCCCCGTCCCGGGAGGTGAGCAGTTCTTC. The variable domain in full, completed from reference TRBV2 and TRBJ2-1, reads EPEVTQTPSHQVTQMGQEVILRCVPISNHLYFYWYRQILGQKVEFLVSFYNNEISEKSEIFDDQFSVERPDGSNFTLKIRSTKLEDSAMYFCASTPVPGGEQFFGPGTRLTVL.

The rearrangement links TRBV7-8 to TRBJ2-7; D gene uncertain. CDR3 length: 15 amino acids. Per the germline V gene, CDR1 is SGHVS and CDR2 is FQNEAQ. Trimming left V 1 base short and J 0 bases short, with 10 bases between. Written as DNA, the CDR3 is TGTGCCAGCAGCTTAGAGCGACTGGGCTCCTACGAGCAGTACTTC. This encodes CASSLERLGSYEQYF.

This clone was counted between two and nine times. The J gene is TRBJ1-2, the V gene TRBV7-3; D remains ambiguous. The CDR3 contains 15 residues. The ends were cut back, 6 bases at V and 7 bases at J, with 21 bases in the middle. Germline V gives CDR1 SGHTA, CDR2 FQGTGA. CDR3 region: CASRPSGEETAGYTF. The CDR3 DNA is TGTGCCAGCAGGCCTTCTGGGGAGGAGACCGCTGGCTACACCTTC. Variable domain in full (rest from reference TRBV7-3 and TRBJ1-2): GAGVSQTPSNKVTEKGKYVELRCDPISGHTALYWYRQSLGQGPEFLIYFQGTGAADDSGLPNDRFFAVRPEGSVSTLKIQRTERGDSAVYLCASRPSGEETAGYTFGSGTRLTVV.

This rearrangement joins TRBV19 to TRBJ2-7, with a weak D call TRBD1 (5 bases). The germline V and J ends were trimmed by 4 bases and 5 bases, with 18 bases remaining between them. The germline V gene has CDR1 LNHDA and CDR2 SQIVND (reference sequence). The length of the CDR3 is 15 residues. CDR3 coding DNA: TGTGCCAGTAGTACAGCCGCAGGGTTCACCCACGAGCAGTACTTC. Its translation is CASSTAAGFTHEQYF.

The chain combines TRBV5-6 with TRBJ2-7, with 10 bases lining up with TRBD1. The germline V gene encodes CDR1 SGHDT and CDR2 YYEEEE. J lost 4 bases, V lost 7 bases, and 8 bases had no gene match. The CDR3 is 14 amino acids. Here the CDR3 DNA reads TGTGCCAGCCGCCCGAGACAGGGGGCTTACGAGCAGTACTTC. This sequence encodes CASRPRQGAYEQYF.

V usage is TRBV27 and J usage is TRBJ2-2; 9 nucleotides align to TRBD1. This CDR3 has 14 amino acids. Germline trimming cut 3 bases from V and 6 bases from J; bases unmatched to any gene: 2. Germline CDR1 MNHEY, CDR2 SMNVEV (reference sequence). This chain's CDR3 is CASSFRQGAGELFF. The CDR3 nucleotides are TGTGCCAGCAGTTTCCGACAGGGGGCCGGGGAGCTGTTTTTT.

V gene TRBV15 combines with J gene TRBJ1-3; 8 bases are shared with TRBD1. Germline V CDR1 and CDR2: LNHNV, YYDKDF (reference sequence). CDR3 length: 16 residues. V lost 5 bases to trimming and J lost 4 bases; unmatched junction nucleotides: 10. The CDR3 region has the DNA TGTGCCACCAGCCTAGAAACGGACAGGGTGGGAAACACCATATATTTT. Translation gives CATSLETDRVGNTIYF.

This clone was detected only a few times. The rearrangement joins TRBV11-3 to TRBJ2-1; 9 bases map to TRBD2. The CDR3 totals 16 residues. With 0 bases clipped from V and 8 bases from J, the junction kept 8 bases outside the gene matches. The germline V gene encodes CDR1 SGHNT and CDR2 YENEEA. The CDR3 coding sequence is TGTGCCAGCAGCTTAGATGGCGGCGGGGGGGTGGATGAGCAGTTCTTC. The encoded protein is CASSLDGGGGVDEQFF. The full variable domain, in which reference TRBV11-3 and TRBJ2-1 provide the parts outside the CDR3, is EAGVVQSPRYKIIEKKQPVAFWCNPISGHNTLYWYLQNLGQGPELLIRYENEEAVDDSQLPKDRFSAERLKGVDSTLKIQPAELGDSAVYLCASSLDGGGGVDEQFFGPGTRLTVL.

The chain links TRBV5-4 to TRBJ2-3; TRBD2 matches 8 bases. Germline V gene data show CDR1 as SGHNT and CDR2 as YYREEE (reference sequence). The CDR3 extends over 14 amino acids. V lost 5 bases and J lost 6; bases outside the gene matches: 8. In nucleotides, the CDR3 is TGTGCCAGCAGGGGATACGGGGGGGCGGATACGCAGTATTTT. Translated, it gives CASRGYGGADTQYF.

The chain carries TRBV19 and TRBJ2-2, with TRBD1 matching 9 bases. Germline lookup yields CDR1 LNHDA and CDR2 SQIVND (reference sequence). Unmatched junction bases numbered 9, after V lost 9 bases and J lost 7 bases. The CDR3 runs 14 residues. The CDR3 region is CASYTGGGGGELFF. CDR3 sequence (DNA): TGTGCCAGCTACACAGGGGGCGGGGGCGGGGAGCTGTTTTTT.

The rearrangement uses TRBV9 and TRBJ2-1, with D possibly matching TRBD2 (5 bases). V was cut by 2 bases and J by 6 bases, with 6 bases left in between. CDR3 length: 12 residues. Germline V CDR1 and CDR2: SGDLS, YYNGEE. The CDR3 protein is CASSVGVNEQFF. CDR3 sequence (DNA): TGTGCCAGCAGCGTCGGGGTCAATGAGCAGTTCTTC. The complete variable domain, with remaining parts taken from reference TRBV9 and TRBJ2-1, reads DSGVTQTPKHLITATGQRVTLRCSPRSGDLSVYWYQQSLDQGLQFLIQYYNGEERAKGNILERFSAQQFPDLHSELNLSSLELGDSALYFCASSVGVNEQFFGPGTRLTVL.

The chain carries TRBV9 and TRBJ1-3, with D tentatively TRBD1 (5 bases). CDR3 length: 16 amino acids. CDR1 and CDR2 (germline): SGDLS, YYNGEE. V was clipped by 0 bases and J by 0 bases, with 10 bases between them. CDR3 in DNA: TGTGCCAGCAGCGTAGGGCCAGGGTACTCTGGAAACACCATATATTTT. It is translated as CASSVGPGYSGNTIYF.